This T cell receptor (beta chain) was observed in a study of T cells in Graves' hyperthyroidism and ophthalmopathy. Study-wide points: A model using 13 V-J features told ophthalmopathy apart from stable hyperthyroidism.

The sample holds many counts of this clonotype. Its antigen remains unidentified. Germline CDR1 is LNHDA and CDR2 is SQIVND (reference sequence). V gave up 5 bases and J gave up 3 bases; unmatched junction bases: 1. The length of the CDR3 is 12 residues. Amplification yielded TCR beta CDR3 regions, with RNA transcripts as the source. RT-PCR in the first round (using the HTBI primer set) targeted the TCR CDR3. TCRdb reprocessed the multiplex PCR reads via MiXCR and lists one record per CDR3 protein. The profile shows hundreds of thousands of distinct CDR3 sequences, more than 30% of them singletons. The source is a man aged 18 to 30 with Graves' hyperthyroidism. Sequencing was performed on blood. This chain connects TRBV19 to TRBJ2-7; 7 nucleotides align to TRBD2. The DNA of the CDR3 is TGTGCCAGTAGTCGGGGGGTCTACGAGCAGTACTTC. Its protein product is CASSRGVYEQYF.